Each of the 12 T cell receptor beta chains below was sequenced from the same sample in a study of blood T cell repertoires in COVID-19. Sequencing used immunoSEQ multiplex PCR; TCRdb keeps in-frame clones, though not all of them. The sample has approximately 140,000 clones, less than 80% seen once. Sequenced input: peripheral blood. These receptors were obtained from a man aged 60 to 69 with acute or convalescent COVID-19.

The genes are TRBV7-2 and TRBJ2-7; TRBD1 matches at 7 bases. This CDR3 is built from 15 residues. CDR1 is SGHTA and CDR2 is FQGNSA in the germline V gene. Germline trimming cut 5 bases from V and 2 bases from J; bases unmatched to any gene: 9. CDR3 nucleotides: TGTGCCAGCAGCCCACTCCCGGGACAGACCTACGAGCAGTACTTC. Translating it yields CASSPLPGQTYEQYF.

The genes are TRBV11-1 and TRBJ2-4; tentatively, D is TRBD1 (6 bases). The CDR3 spans 14 residues. Germline CDR1 SGHAT, CDR2 FQDESV (reference sequence). Trimming stripped 5 bases from V and 7 bases from J, with 15 bases between. The CDR3 reads CASSRERQGNIQYF. The CDR3 region has the DNA TGTGCCAGCAGCCGGGAAAGGCAGGGGAACATTCAGTACTTC.

This chain uses TRBV10-3 with TRBJ2-1, with 8 nucleotides matching TRBD2. After removal of 10 bases from V and 9 bases from J, the junction contained 11 bases not matched to a gene. This CDR3 has 13 amino acids. Germline assignment: CDR1 ENHRY and CDR2 SYGVKD. CDR3 sequence (DNA): TGTGCCACCAACACACGGACTAGCACTGAGCAGTTCTTC. It codes for CATNTRTSTEQFF.

The chain employs TRBV24-1 and TRBJ2-1; 9 nucleotides match TRBD2. CDR3 length: 17 residues. In germline, CDR1 is KGHDR, CDR2 SFDVKD. Losses at the gene ends were 2 bases for V and 5 bases for J; bases not matched to a gene: 9. CDR3 in amino acids: CATSDSGLALLHNEQFF. DNA of the CDR3: TGTGCCACCAGTGATTCGGGACTAGCCCTACTCCACAATGAGCAGTTCTTC.

The chain recombines TRBV6-1 with TRBJ2-3; TRBD2 is a possible D gene (6 bases). The CDR3 contains 16 residues. The V end was cut by 0 bases, the J end by 3 bases, with 13 bases between. CDR1 is MNHNS, CDR2 SASEGT, per germline. The CDR3 loop reads CASSEAHGSATDTQYF. Written as DNA, the CDR3 is TGTGCCAGCAGTGAAGCGCACGGGAGTGCGACAGATACGCAGTATTTT.

The chain is built from TRBV6-5 and TRBJ2-3; the match to TRBD2 covers 7 bases. Germline V CDR1 and CDR2: MNHEY, SVGAGI. J gave up 4 bases and V 4 bases, and 8 bases lay outside the gene matches. This CDR3 comprises 15 residues. The CDR3 spells CASSFTGLVPDTQYF. CDR3 coding DNA: TGTGCCAGCAGTTTTACCGGACTAGTCCCAGATACGCAGTATTTT.

This chain joins TRBV4-3 and TRBJ1-4; TRBD1 matches 8 bases. The CDR3 length is 16 residues. V was clipped by 2 bases and J by 4 bases; unmatched bases: 6. Germline V gene sequence: CDR1 LGHNA, CDR2 YSLEER. The CDR3 region is CASSQRGQAGNEKLFF. The CDR3 coding sequence is TGCGCCAGCAGCCAAAGGGGACAGGCCGGTAATGAAAAACTGTTTTTT.

Notes on this clone: Other DNA sequences in this specimen translate into the identical CDR3. The J gene is TRBJ1-3, the V gene TRBV6-1, with TRBD1 matching over 8 bases. This CDR3 comprises 15 residues. V gave up 2 bases and J gave up 2 bases; unmatched junction bases: 2. Germline V lookup: CDR1 MNHNS, CDR2 SASEGT. CDR3 amino acids: CASSESRGPGNTIYF. The CDR3 bases are TGTGCCAGCAGTGAATCCAGGGGGCCTGGAAACACCATATATTTT.

The chain joins TRBV28 to TRBJ2-1, with TRBD2 as a possible D gene (5 bases). Germline CDR1 MDHEN, CDR2 SYDVKM. Deletions cut 2 bases from V and 6 bases from J, with 8 bases between. The CDR3 is 13 amino acids. The CDR3 nucleotides read TGTGCCAGCAGTTTACCCAGCGGCAATGAGCAGTTCTTC. It yields the protein CASSLPSGNEQFF.

The J gene is TRBJ2-7, the V gene TRBV3-1 (or the pseudogene TRBV3-2); 9 nucleotides align to TRBD1. CDR3 length equals 15 residues. V lost 4 bases, J lost 2 bases, and 6 bases stayed unmatched. Germline CDR1 reads LGHDT; CDR2 reads YNNKEL (reference sequence). The CDR3 region is CASSPFGTGTYEQYF. The CDR3 DNA reads as TGTGCCAGCAGCCCCTTTGGGACAGGGACCTACGAGCAGTACTTC.

Only a few counts were recorded for this clone. The chain couples TRBV28 to TRBJ1-5; D possibly corresponds to TRBD1 (6 bases). CDR1 is MDHEN and CDR2 is SYDVKM in the germline V gene. CDR3 length equals 17 residues. Trimming pared 6 bases from V and 3 bases from J, leaving 21 bases between. The DNA for the CDR3 is TGTGCCAGCAGCTTTGCCCCCTCGGACAGTCCCAATCAGCCCCAGCATTTT. This encodes CASSFAPSDSPNQPQHF. Based on the CDR3 plus reference TRBV28 and TRBJ1-5, the full variable domain is DVKVTQSSRYLVKRTGEKVFLECVQDMDHENMFWYRQDPGLGLRLIYFSYDVKMKEKGDIPEGYSVSREKKERFSLILESASTNQTSMYLCASSFAPSDSPNQPQHFGDGTRLSIL.

This sequence joins TRBV30 and TRBJ1-1; D uncertain. The CDR3 consists of 12 residues. Germline CDR1 reads GTSNPN; CDR2 reads SVGIG (reference sequence). Trimming pared 4 bases from V and 6 bases from J, leaving 12 bases between. The CDR3 DNA reads as TGTGCCTGGACAGGCTCTGGCCCTGAAGCTTTCTTT. This encodes CAWTGSGPEAFF. Combining the CDR3 with reference TRBV30 and TRBJ1-1 gives the whole variable domain SQTIHQWPATLVQPVGSPLSLECTVEGTSNPNLYWYRQAAGRGLQLLFYSVGIGQISSEVPQNLSASRPQDRQFILSSKKLLLSDSGFYLCAWTGSGPEAFFGQGTRLTVV.